The 21 T cell receptor beta chains below come from one sample, sequenced in a study of CD8 T cells in ankylosing spondylitis. Each CDR3 protein gets one entry after TCRdb re-called the 5' RACE reads with MiXCR. The repertoire holds some 220,000 distinct CDR3 sequences, with approximately 7.6% as singletons. The source material was blood, either unsorted or a sorted T cell fraction (not recorded which). These receptors were collected from a female donor with ankylosing spondylitis or in good health (not recorded which).

This clonotype was seen only a few times. The chain is built from TRBV29-1 and TRBJ1-4; D is possibly TRBD1 (5 bases). V gave up 7 bases and J gave up 5 bases, with 11 bases separating them. Germline CDR1 is SQVTM and CDR2 is ANQGSEA. The CDR3 runs to 12 residues. The CDR3 nucleotides read TGCAGCGCCCGAGGGGACAATGAAAAACTGTTTTTT. This encodes CSARGDNEKLFF. Combining the CDR3 with reference TRBV29-1 and TRBJ1-4 gives the whole variable domain SAVISQKPSRDICQRGTSLTIQCQVDSQVTMMFWYRQQPGQSLTLIATANQGSEATYESGFVIDKFPISRPNLTFSTLTVSNMSPEDSSIYLCSARGDNEKLFFGSGTQLSVL.

This clonotype was picked up a small number of times. V usage is TRBV12-3 or TRBV12-4 and J usage is TRBJ2-7, with D maybe TRBD2 (6 bases). Trimming took 6 bases from V and 9 from J, leaving 27 bases between them. The CDR3 runs to 16 residues. CDR3 amino acids: CASRRGATGLLIGQYF. CDR3 DNA: TGTGCCAGCAGGCGCGGTGCAACGGGACTCCTAATCGGGCAGTACTTC.

This clonotype was seen many times. The J gene is TRBJ1-2, the V gene TRBV4-3; the D gene is possibly TRBD1 (6 bases). Germline CDR1 and CDR2: LGHNA and YSLEER. V lost 1 base, J lost 2 bases, and 11 bases lay in between. This CDR3 has 15 amino acids. CDR3 sequence: CASSQGGQPNYGYTF. CDR3 bases: TGCGCCAGCAGCCAAGGGGGGCAGCCAAACTATGGCTACACCTTC.

This clonotype appeared many times. The V call is TRBV6-4, the J call TRBJ2-1; TRBD2 agrees at 8 bases. Germline CDR1 and CDR2: MRHNA and SNTAGT. This CDR3 spans 15 amino acids. With 3 bases clipped from V and 8 bases from J, the junction kept 9 bases outside the gene matches. The CDR3 reads CASSEGGRIWDEQFF. CDR3 DNA sequence: TGTGCCAGCAGTGAAGGCGGGAGGATATGGGATGAGCAGTTCTTC.

In this sample, this clonotype turned up many times. V and J are TRBV5-1 and TRBJ1-4; D unresolved. V was clipped by 0 bases and J by 4 bases, with 10 bases between them. Looked up from germline, CDR1 is SGHRS and CDR2 is YFSETQ. The CDR3 has 15 amino acids. The CDR3 protein is CASSLEGSRNEKLFF. DNA for the CDR3: TGCGCCAGCAGCTTGGAGGGTAGCCGTAATGAAAAACTGTTTTTT.

The chain uses TRBV7-8 and TRBJ2-1; 8 bases are shared with TRBD1. The CDR3 runs 16 residues. V shed 6 bases, J shed 2 bases, and the junction held 9 bases outside the gene matches. Germline V CDR1 and CDR2: SGHVS, FQNEAQ. CDR3: CASRQRGTGTYNEQFF. CDR3 DNA: TGTGCCAGCAGACAAAGGGGGACAGGAACCTACAATGAGCAGTTCTTC.

This clonotype was recorded many times. The chain recombines TRBV20-1 with TRBJ1-5; D remains unclear. V was cut by 4 bases and J by 0 bases, with 10 bases left in between. CDR1 DFQATT and CDR2 SNEGSKA come from the germline V gene (reference sequence). There are 14 residues in the CDR3. The CDR3 DNA reads as TGCAGTGCTATGGCTCTTACTAGCAATCAGCCCCAGCATTTT. Protein: CSAMALTSNQPQHF.

This clonotype was seen repeatedly, ten times or more. The chain uses TRBV12-3 or TRBV12-4 and TRBJ1-2; D might be TRBD1 (5 bases). V was trimmed by 6 bases and J by 12 bases, leaving 23 bases between them. The length of the CDR3 is 14 residues. CDR3 region: CASRRGPPSQGHTF. CDR3 sequence (DNA): TGTGCCAGCAGACGAGGGCCCCCGAGCCAGGGTCACACCTTC.

A few counts support this clonotype. CDR3 in amino acids: CATRDTGVNEQFF. The CDR3 DNA sequence: TGTGCCACCAGGGATACGGGAGTGAATGAGCAGTTCTTC. The genes are TRBV14 and TRBJ2-1, with D maybe TRBD2 (6 bases). Trimming took 10 bases from V and 7 from J, leaving 17 bases between them. Germline loops: CDR1 SGHDN, CDR2 FVKESK. This CDR3 has 13 residues.

V and J are TRBV20-1 and TRBJ2-3; the D is unclear. This CDR3 contains 12 residues. The germline gives CDR1 DFQATT, CDR2 SNEGSKA (reference sequence). Here the CDR3 DNA reads TGCAGGACCGGCGGAGTAGGAGATACGCAGTATTTT. It codes for CRTGGVGDTQYF.

This clonotype was detected many times. V and J are TRBV20-1 and TRBJ2-5, with D unclear. Germline assignment: CDR1 DFQATT and CDR2 SNEGSKA (reference sequence). V lost 4 bases to trimming and J lost 1 base, with 13 bases between them. This CDR3 is 14 amino acids long. CDR3: CSATDSRFQETQYF. The CDR3 DNA reads as TGCAGTGCTACCGATAGTCGATTCCAAGAGACCCAGTACTTC.

This clonotype showed up just once. A much larger clone differs by one base, so this may be a read error. The V call is TRBV5-5, the J call TRBJ1-2; possibly TRBD1 for D (5 bases). The CDR3 runs to 17 residues. CDR1 is SGHKS, CDR2 YYEKEE, per germline (reference sequence). V was pared by 3 bases and J by 4 bases, with 22 bases between. CDR3 in amino acids: CASSSVGTAGMSYGYTF. The CDR3 DNA reads as TGTGCCAGCAGCTCCGTTGGGACCGCTGGAATGAGCTATGGCTACACCTTC.

This clonotype has at least ten counts. The chain is built from TRBV20-1 and TRBJ2-7; 7 positions agree with TRBD2. This CDR3 is 14 amino acids long. In germline, CDR1 is DFQATT, CDR2 SNEGSKA (reference sequence). V trimming: 5 bases; J trimming: 5 bases; junction bases outside the gene matches: 12. The CDR3 DNA sequence: TGCAGTGCTCCCGTCCGGACTAGTGCCCACGAGCAGTACTTC. Translation: CSAPVRTSAHEQYF.

This clonotype was detected many times. This rearrangement joins TRBV5-1 to TRBJ2-7, with D possibly TRBD1 on 5 matching bases. V lost 0 bases, J lost 3 bases, and 10 bases lay in between. Germline V gene sequence: CDR1 SGHRS, CDR2 YFSETQ. This CDR3 has 14 amino acids. As DNA, the CDR3 is TGCGCCAGCAGCTTGGTCATGCAGGGCTACGAGCAGTACTTC. This encodes CASSLVMQGYEQYF. Using reference TRBV5-1 and TRBJ2-7 for the parts outside the CDR3, the full variable domain is KAGVTQTPRYLIKTRGQQVTLSCSPISGHRSVSWYQQTPGQGLQFLFEYFSETQRNKGNFPGRFSGRQFSNSRSEMNVSTLELGDSALYLCASSLVMQGYEQYFGPGTRLTVT.

This chain links TRBV7-9 with TRBJ2-3, with TRBD2 matching over 8 bases. Germline V gene sequence: CDR1 SEHNR, CDR2 FQNEAQ (reference sequence). CDR3 length: 15 amino acids. V trimming: 5 bases; J trimming: 6 bases; junction bases outside the gene matches: 10. CDR3 coding DNA: TGTGCCAGCAGCCCAAGCGGGAGTGCTATCGATACGCAGTATTTT. Protein: CASSPSGSAIDTQYF.

This clonotype was recorded many times. The V call is TRBV7-8, the J call TRBJ1-6; no clear D. V was pared by 1 base and J by 6 bases, with 13 bases between. The CDR3 runs to 16 residues. CDR1 SGHVS and CDR2 FQNEAQ come from the germline V gene. The CDR3 sequence is CASSLGSRQPNSPLHF. The CDR3 DNA is TGTGCCAGCAGCTTAGGGTCACGGCAGCCTAATTCACCCCTCCACTTT.

The V call is TRBV7-9, the J call TRBJ2-5, with D possibly called TRBD1 or TRBD2 (6 bases each). CDR3 size: 15 residues. Per the germline V gene, CDR1 is SEHNR and CDR2 is FQNEAQ (reference sequence). The ends were cut back, 1 base at V and 1 base at J, with 10 bases in the middle. The CDR3 region is CASSLGRGTQETQYF. CDR3 in DNA: TGTGCCAGCAGCTTAGGGAGGGGGACCCAAGAGACCCAGTACTTC.

Many counts were recorded for this clonotype. CDR3 sequence (DNA): TGTGCCAGCACTAGGGGGCTATGGGCCGGGGAGCTGTTTTTT. This codes for CASTRGLWAGELFF. The genes are TRBV6-1 and TRBJ2-2, with 7 nucleotides matching TRBD1. CDR1 MNHNS and CDR2 SASEGT come from the germline V gene. This CDR3 has 14 residues. V shed 7 bases, J shed 6 bases, and the junction held 8 bases outside the gene matches.

With respect to this clonotype: This sequence may be a read error, since a much larger clone differs from it by one base. The chain recombines TRBV4-2 with TRBJ1-1; D not certain. CDR3 size: 14 residues. Germline lookup yields CDR1 LGHNA and CDR2 YNFKEQ. CDR3 sequence reads: CANSRPAENTEAFF. CDR3 nucleotide sequence: TGTGCCAACAGCCGGCCCGCAGAGAACACTGAAGCTTTCTTT.

This clonotype was observed at least ten times. The V call is TRBV9, the J call TRBJ2-1, with TRBD2 as a possible D gene (6 bases). The germline V gene encodes CDR1 SGDLS and CDR2 YYNGEE. The V end lost 4 bases, the J end lost 6 bases, and 17 bases lay between the germline ends. CDR3 length equals 15 residues. Here the CDR3 DNA reads TGTGCCAGCAGCCCCAAGGCCAAGGGAGGCAATGAGCAGTTCTTC. Amino acids: CASSPKAKGGNEQFF.

This clonotype appeared once. A single base separates this from a much larger clone, so it may be a read error. In this CDR3 the conserved last residue, phenylalanine or tryptophan, is missing, so a read error is likely. The chain combines TRBV7-8 with TRBJ2-1; the D gene is possibly TRBD2 (5 bases). The V and J ends lost 1 base and 7 bases respectively, with 8 bases between them. The CDR3 sequence is 13 residues long. Germline assignment: CDR1 SGHVS and CDR2 FQNEAQ. CDR3 coding DNA: TGTGCCAGCAGCTTAGGGACTGCTAATGAGCAGTTCTCC. Protein sequence: CASSLGTANEQFS.